A single sample gave rise to the 10 T cell receptor beta chains below, sequenced in a study of Ad26.COV2.S vaccination and SARS-CoV-2 variants. Clones were read by immunoSEQ multiplex PCR, and TCRdb kept only the in-frame ones, dropping some. The sample lists about 400,000 clones; around 91% were seen once. Treatment of the sample: about 20 received Ad26.COV2.S at low or high dose, single or two shots; a few received placebo; per-sample allocation not given. Sample collection was performed on day 63 after the first vaccine or placebo injection. Sample: peripheral blood, taken in a trial of Ad26.COV2.S vaccine versus placebo. The receptors derive from a person aged 18-65 years who received the Ad26.COV2.S COVID-19 vaccine or a placebo.

The V gene is TRBV11-3, the J gene TRBJ2-2, with D hard to call. Trimming stripped 0 bases from V and 4 bases from J, with 6 bases between. Germline V lookup: CDR1 SGHNT, CDR2 YENEEA. This CDR3 has 14 amino acids. In nucleotides, the CDR3 is TGTGCCAGCAGCTTAGACTCCGGCACCGGGGAGCTGTTTTTT. Its protein product is CASSLDSGTGELFF.

CDR3 nucleotides: TGTGCCTGGAGTAAGCAGGGGTACAATGAGCAGTTCTTC. It yields the protein CAWSKQGYNEQFF. The rearrangement joins TRBV30 to TRBJ2-1; possibly TRBD1 for D (6 bases). Germline V gene data show CDR1 as GTSNPN and CDR2 as SVGIG (reference sequence). Between the trimmed V and J ends, which lost 2 bases and 4 bases, there was a span of 9 bases. CDR3 length: 13 amino acids.

This CDR3 is CAIGLTGSFYGYTF. The CDR3 coding sequence is TGTGCCATCGGGTTGACAGGGTCTTTCTATGGCTACACCTTC. V is TRBV10-3 and J is TRBJ1-2, with 7 positions matching TRBD1. The CDR3 has 14 amino acids. CDR1 and CDR2 (germline): ENHRY, SYGVKD. Losses at the gene ends were 8 bases for V and 4 bases for J; bases not matched to a gene: 10.

V and J are TRBV5-4 and TRBJ2-2, with D unresolved. This CDR3 has 13 amino acids. Germline assignment: CDR1 SGHNT and CDR2 YYREEE (reference sequence). Trimming removed 1 base at V and 4 bases at J, with 5 bases between. The CDR3 bases are TGTGCCAGCAGCTTGATAGGCACCGGGGAGCTGTTTTTT. Translation gives CASSLIGTGELFF.

The CDR3 nucleotides are TGTGCTAGTGGTTTGGTACGGGGGGGCAGAAATGAGCAGTTCTTC. Its translation: CASGLVRGGRNEQFF. The genes are TRBV12-5 and TRBJ2-1, with TRBD2 matching over 8 bases. CDR3 length equals 15 residues. With 0 bases clipped from V and 7 bases from J, the junction kept 5 bases outside the gene matches. Germline CDR1 LGHNT, CDR2 FRNRAP.

V and J are TRBV2 and TRBJ1-4; D unclear. Trimming pared 5 bases from V and 7 bases from J, leaving 11 bases between. There are 13 residues in the CDR3. Germline CDR1 SNHLY, CDR2 FYNNEI. CDR3 DNA: TGTGCCAGCAGTCAAGAACGGGTTGAAAAACTGTTTTTT. This encodes CASSQERVEKLFF.

This clone was found once. The chain combines TRBV6-5 with TRBJ2-7; D is possibly TRBD2 (5 bases). Germline CDR1 reads MNHEY; CDR2 reads SVGAGI. This CDR3 contains 13 residues. The V gene lost 8 bases and the J gene lost 2 bases, with 13 bases spanning the gap. In nucleotides, the CDR3 is TGTGCCAGCCAAGCTAGCACGGCCTACGAGCAGTACTTC. Its protein is CASQASTAYEQYF.

The J gene is TRBJ2-7, the V gene TRBV18, with D perhaps matching TRBD2 (6 bases). Germline V CDR1 and CDR2: KGHSH, LQKENI. Trimming pared 4 bases from V and 3 bases from J, leaving 10 bases between. CDR3 length: 13 amino acids. Written as DNA, the CDR3 is TGTGCCAGCTCACGACCGGGGGTCTACGAGCAGTACTTC. As protein: CASSRPGVYEQYF.

J is TRBJ1-1 and V is TRBV2, with a weak D call TRBD1 (5 bases). This CDR3 has 12 amino acids. V lost 6 bases, J lost 4 bases, and 9 bases lay in between. Per germline, CDR1 SNHLY and CDR2 FYNNEI. CDR3: CASSAGPTEAFF. The DNA of the CDR3 is TGTGCCAGCAGCGCAGGGCCCACTGAAGCTTTCTTT.

This chain connects TRBV5-8 to TRBJ2-7; D is undetermined. This CDR3 has 13 amino acids. V gave up 7 bases and J gave up 2 bases, with 13 bases separating them. Per the germline V gene, CDR1 is SGHTS and CDR2 is YDEGEE. The CDR3 reads CASPSPLTYEQYF. CDR3 nucleotide sequence: TGTGCCAGCCCCTCCCCCCTTACCTACGAGCAGTACTTC. The variable domain in full, completed from reference TRBV5-8 and TRBJ2-7, reads EAGVTQSPTHLIKTRGQQATLRCSPISGHTSVYWYQQALGLGLQFLLWYDEGEERNRGNFPPRFSGRQFPNYSSELNVNALELEDSALYLCASPSPLTYEQYFGPGTRLTVT.